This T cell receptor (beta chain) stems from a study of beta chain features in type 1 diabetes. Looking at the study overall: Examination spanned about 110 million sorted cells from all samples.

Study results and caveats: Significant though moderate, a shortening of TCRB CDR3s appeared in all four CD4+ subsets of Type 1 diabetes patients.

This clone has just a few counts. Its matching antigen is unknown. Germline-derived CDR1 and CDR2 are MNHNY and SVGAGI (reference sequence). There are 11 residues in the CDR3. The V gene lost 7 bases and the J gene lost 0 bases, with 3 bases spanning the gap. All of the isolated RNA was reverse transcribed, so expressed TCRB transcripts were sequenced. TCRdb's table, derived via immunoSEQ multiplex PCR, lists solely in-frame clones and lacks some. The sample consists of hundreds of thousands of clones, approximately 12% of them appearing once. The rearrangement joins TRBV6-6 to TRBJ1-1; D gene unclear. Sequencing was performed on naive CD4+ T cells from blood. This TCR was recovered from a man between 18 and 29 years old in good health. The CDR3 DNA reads TGTGCCAGCATCATGAACACTGAAGCTTTCTTT. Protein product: CASIMNTEAFF.